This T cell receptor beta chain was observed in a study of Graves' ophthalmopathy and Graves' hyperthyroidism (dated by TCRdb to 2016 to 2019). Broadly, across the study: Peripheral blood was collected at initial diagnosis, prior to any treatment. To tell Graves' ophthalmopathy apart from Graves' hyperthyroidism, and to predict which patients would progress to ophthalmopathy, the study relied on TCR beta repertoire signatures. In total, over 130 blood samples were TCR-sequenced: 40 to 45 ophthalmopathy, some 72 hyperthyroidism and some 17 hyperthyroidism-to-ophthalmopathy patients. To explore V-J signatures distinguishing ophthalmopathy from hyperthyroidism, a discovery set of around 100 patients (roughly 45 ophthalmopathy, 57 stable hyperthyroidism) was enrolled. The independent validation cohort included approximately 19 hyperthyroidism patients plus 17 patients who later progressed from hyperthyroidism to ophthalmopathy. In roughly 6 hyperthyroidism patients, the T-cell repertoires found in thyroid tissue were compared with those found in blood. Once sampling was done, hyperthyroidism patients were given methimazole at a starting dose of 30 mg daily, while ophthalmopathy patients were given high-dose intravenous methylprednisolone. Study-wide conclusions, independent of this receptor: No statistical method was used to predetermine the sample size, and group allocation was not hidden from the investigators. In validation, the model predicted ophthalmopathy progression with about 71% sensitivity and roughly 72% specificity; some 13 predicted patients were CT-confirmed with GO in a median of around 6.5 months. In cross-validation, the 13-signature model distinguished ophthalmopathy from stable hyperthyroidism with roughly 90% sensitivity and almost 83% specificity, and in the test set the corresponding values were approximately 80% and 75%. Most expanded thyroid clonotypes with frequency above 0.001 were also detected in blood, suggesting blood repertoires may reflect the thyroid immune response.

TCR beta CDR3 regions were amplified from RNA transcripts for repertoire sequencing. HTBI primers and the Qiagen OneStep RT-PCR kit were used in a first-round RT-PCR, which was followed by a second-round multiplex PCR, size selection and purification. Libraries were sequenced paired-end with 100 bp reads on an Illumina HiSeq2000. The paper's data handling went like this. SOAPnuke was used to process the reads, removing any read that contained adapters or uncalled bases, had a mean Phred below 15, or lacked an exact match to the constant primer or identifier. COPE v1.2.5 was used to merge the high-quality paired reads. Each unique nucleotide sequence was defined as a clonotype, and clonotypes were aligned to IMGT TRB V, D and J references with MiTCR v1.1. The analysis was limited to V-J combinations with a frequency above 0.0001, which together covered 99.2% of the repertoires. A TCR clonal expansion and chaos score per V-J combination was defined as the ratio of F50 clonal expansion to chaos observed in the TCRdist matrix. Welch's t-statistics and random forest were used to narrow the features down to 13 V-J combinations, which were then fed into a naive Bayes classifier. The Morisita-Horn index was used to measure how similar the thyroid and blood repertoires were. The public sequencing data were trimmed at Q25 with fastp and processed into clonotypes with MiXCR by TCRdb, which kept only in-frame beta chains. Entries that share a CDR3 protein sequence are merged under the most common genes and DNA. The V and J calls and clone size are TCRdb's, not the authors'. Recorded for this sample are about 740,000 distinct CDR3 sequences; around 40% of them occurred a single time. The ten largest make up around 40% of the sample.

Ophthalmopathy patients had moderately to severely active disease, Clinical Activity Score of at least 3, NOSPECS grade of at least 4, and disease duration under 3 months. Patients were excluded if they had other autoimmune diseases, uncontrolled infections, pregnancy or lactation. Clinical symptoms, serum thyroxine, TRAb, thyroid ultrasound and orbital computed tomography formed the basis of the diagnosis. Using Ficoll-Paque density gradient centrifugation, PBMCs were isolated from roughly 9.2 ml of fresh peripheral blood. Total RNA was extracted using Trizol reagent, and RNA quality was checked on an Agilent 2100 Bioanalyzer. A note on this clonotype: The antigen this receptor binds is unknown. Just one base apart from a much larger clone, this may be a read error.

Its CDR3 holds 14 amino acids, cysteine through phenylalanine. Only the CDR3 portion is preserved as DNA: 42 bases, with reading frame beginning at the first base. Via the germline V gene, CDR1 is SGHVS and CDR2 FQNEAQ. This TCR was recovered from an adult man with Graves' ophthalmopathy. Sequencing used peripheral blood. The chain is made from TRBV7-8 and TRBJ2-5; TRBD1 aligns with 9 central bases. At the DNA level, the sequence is TGTGCCAGCAGCGGGGACAGGGCTCGAGAGACCCGGTACTTC. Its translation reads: CASSGDRARETRYF.